A selection of T cell receptor beta chains follows, all from one sample in a study of technical replicates of blood from four donors. Data came from immunoSEQ multiplex PCR; TCRdb stores just in-frame clones and leaves some out. The sample records tens of thousands of clones, 97% being singletons. The specimen sequenced was T cells isolated from PBMCs. These TCRs come from a human donor in good health. CDR3s include the opening cysteine and the closing phenylalanine or tryptophan. D genes are given only for firm matches. A row's size may be missing; if present it is once, few, many or a size class.

clone size: .; D gene: .; J gene: TRBJ1-3; V gene: TRBV6-5; CDR3 protein: CASSPLSGNTIYF; CDR3 DNA: TGTGCCAGCAGCCCCCTCTCTGGAAACACCATATATTTT
clone size: few; D gene: .; J gene: TRBJ1-2; V gene: TRBV9; CDR3 protein: CASSSPTDIYGYTF; CDR3 DNA: TGTGCCAGCAGCTCACCGACAGATATCTATGGCTACACCTTC
clone size: .; D gene: TRBD1; J gene: TRBJ1-2; V gene: TRBV11-2; CDR3 protein: CASSLAHRGLFGYTF; CDR3 DNA: TGTGCCAGCAGCTTAGCCCACAGGGGGCTCTTTGGCTACACCTTC
clone size: .; D gene: TRBD2; J gene: TRBJ2-3; V gene: TRBV6-5; CDR3 protein: CASSLTSGIRTDTQYF; CDR3 DNA: TGTGCCAGCAGTTTGACTAGCGGGATCAGGACAGATACGCAGTATTTT
clone size: .; D gene: .; J gene: TRBJ2-7; V gene: TRBV5-5; CDR3 protein: CASSLRQGPYEQYF; CDR3 DNA: TGTGCCAGCAGCTTGAGGCAGGGGCCCTACGAGCAGTACTTC
clone size: once; D gene: TRBD2; J gene: TRBJ2-7; V gene: TRBV27; CDR3 protein: CASRPAGGPLKLEQYF; CDR3 DNA: TGTGCCAGCAGGCCCGCGGGAGGGCCTCTCAAATTGGAGCAGTACTTC
clone size: .; D gene: .; J gene: TRBJ1-1; V gene: TRBV4-1; CDR3 protein: CASGPGRTEAFF; CDR3 DNA: TGCGCCAGCGGACCAGGGCGCACTGAAGCTTTCTTT
clone size: .; D gene: TRBD2; J gene: TRBJ2-5; V gene: TRBV29-1; CDR3 protein: CSVEGGTSGAIYQETQYF; CDR3 DNA: TGCAGCGTTGAAGGGGGGACTAGCGGAGCAATTTACCAAGAGACCCAGTACTTC
clone size: .; D gene: .; J gene: TRBJ2-7; V gene: TRBV21-1; CDR3 protein: CAIPPDSTYEQYF; CDR3 DNA: TGTGCCATCCCGCCGGACAGTACCTACGAGCAGTACTTC
clone size: .; D gene: .; J gene: TRBJ2-1; V gene: TRBV2; CDR3 protein: CASRSRGGLGEQFF; CDR3 DNA: TGTGCCAGCCGGTCGAGGGGGGGGCTTGGAGAGCAGTTCTTC